Sequencing of this T cell receptor (beta chain) was carried out in a study of early T cells in non-severe SARS-CoV-2 infection. TCRdb reanalysed the 5' RACE reads using MiXCR and keeps one entry per CDR3 protein. In the table there are tens of thousands of distinct CDR3 sequences, over 12% of which are singletons. This sample comprised whole blood, obtained at baseline. The TCR sequence derives from an adult who was a healthcare worker with PCR-confirmed SARS-CoV-2 infection or an uninfected control (not recorded which).

In nucleotides, the CDR3 is TGTGCCTGGAGTACAGGGGAGTACGAGCAGTACTTC. Residues: CAWSTGEYEQYF. The chain is built from TRBV30 and TRBJ2-7; 7 bases fit TRBD1. In germline, CDR1 is GTSNPN, CDR2 SVGIG (reference sequence). V shed 2 bases, J shed 4 bases, and the junction held 2 bases outside the gene matches. This CDR3 region has 12 residues.